Reported below is one T cell receptor (beta chain). The antigen remains unidentified. These data are taken from a study of OX40 agonist ivuxolimab in advanced cancers. Study at large: Three patients had partial responses: one hepatocellular carcinoma, two cutaneous melanoma.

Overall study results and limits: Low clonal expansion, among the lowest seen, marked partial responders at 0.1-3.0 mg/kg. Both CD4+ and CD8+ T cell populations in blood had undergone clonal expansion by week 6 at 0.1 to 3.0 mg/kg.

Trimming cost V 7 bases and J 1 base; bases outside gene matches: 1. This CDR3 region has 13 residues. Germline assignment: CDR1 SQVTM and CDR2 ANQGSEA. Produced via immunoSEQ multiplex PCR; TCRdb's table is partial and in-frame only. Of about 55,000 clones in the sample, just under 85% were seen once. Anyone with autoimmune disease history or systemic immunosuppression was excluded. The input for sequencing was CD4+ or CD8+ T cells sorted from blood, taken in a trial of the OX40 agonist ivuxolimab. The TCR comes from an adult with an advanced solid tumor such as melanoma, head and neck, liver or kidney cancer. The rearrangement links TRBV29-1 to TRBJ2-5; 12 nucleotides agree with TRBD1. CDR3: CSAGQGAQETQYF. The CDR3 nucleotides are TGCAGCGCGGGACAGGGGGCCCAAGAGACCCAGTACTTC.